The 17 T cell receptor beta chains below all came from one sample that was sequenced in a study of blood T cell repertoires in COVID-19. Assay used: immunoSEQ multiplex PCR; TCRdb lists only in-frame clones, some missing. The sample contains 250,000 to 350,000 clones, approximately 86% of which appear only once. The source material was peripheral blood. The receptors stem from a man aged 18 to 29 with active or convalescent COVID-19.

The genes are TRBV5-1 and TRBJ2-3, with 12 bases identical to TRBD2. J gave up 2 bases and V 4 bases, and 11 bases lay outside the gene matches. The germline V gene encodes CDR1 SGHRS and CDR2 YFSETQ. The CDR3 loop spans 18 amino acids. Written as DNA, the CDR3 is TGCGCCAGCAGCGGGTTCGGTCTAGCGGGGGGGCCCACAGATACGCAGTATTTT. Amino acid sequence: CASSGFGLAGGPTDTQYF.

J is TRBJ2-1 and V is TRBV5-4; D is unclear. The germline V gene encodes CDR1 SGHNT and CDR2 YYREEE (reference sequence). The CDR3 covers 15 residues. V lost 2 bases and J 8 bases, leaving 17 bases between the germline ends. The CDR3 DNA is TGTGCCAGCAGCTTTGAGCTAGTTAATGTCGATGAGCAGTTCTTC. It encodes CASSFELVNVDEQFF.

V is TRBV19 and J is TRBJ2-1; D may be TRBD2 (6 bases). Per germline, CDR1 LNHDA and CDR2 SQIVND (reference sequence). This CDR3 has 15 amino acids. Trimming stripped 5 bases from V and 3 bases from J, with 14 bases between. The CDR3, as DNA: TGTGCCAGTAGTGATTGGGAGGCCAGCTACAATGAGCAGTTCTTC. It translates to CASSDWEASYNEQFF. The variable domain in full, completed from reference TRBV19 and TRBJ2-1, reads DGGITQSPKYLFRKEGQNVTLSCEQNLNHDAMYWYRQDPGQGLRLIYYSQIVNDFQKGDIAEGYSVSREKKESFPLTVTSAQKNPTAFYLCASSDWEASYNEQFFGPGTRLTVL.

The V and J genes are TRBV7-3 and TRBJ2-2; the D is unclear. Germline V CDR1 and CDR2: SGHTA, FQGTGA. This CDR3 is built from 15 residues. V was cut by 0 bases and J by 0 bases, with 5 bases left in between. CDR3 in amino acids: CASSLTRANTGELFF. The CDR3 nucleotides read TGTGCCAGCAGCTTAACCCGGGCGAACACCGGGGAGCTGTTTTTT.

V usage is TRBV7-9 and J usage is TRBJ1-1; D gene ambiguous. The germline V gene encodes CDR1 SEHNR and CDR2 FQNEAQ (reference sequence). This CDR3 is built from 13 residues. Trimming shortened V by 4 bases and J by 5 bases, and 11 bases separated the two germline ends. The CDR3 DNA reads as TGTGCCAGCAGCTCAGGCAGGATGACTGAAGCTTTCTTT. Translated: CASSSGRMTEAFF.

The chain carries TRBV18 and TRBJ2-1; a possible D gene is TRBD1 (6 bases). CDR3 length: 15 residues. The germline V gene has CDR1 KGHSH and CDR2 LQKENI. The V and J ends lost 1 base and 8 bases respectively, with 15 bases between them. This CDR3 reads CASSPRTANGYEQFF. CDR3 DNA sequence: TGTGCCAGCTCACCACGGACAGCTAATGGGTATGAGCAGTTCTTC. The full variable domain, in which reference TRBV18 and TRBJ2-1 provide the parts outside the CDR3, is NAGVMQNPRHLVRRRGQEARLRCSPMKGHSHVYWYRQLPEEGLKFMVYLQKENIIDESGMPKERFSAEFPKEGPSILRIQQVVRGDSAAYFCASSPRTANGYEQFFGPGTRLTVL.

The chain recombines TRBV28 with TRBJ2-3; a possible D gene is TRBD2 (6 bases). The CDR3 is 17 residues long. The germline V and J ends were trimmed by 2 bases and 0 bases, with 15 bases remaining between them. Per the germline V gene, CDR1 is MDHEN and CDR2 is SYDVKM. The CDR3 region has the DNA TGTGCCAGCAGTTTACTAGGGAGGCGCCCTAGCACAGATACGCAGTATTTT. It is translated as CASSLLGRRPSTDTQYF.

This clone was recorded a few times. The V call is TRBV10-1, the J call TRBJ2-1; weak D call: TRBD2 (5 bases). V was clipped by 2 bases and J by 9 bases, with 11 bases between them. Germline-derived CDR1 and CDR2 are WNHNN and SYGVQD (reference sequence). The CDR3 has 13 residues. CDR3 residues: CASSEDYPGEQFF. Written as DNA, the CDR3 is TGCGCCAGCAGTGAGGACTATCCGGGTGAGCAGTTCTTC.

The genes are TRBV5-6 and TRBJ2-7; 7 bases map to TRBD1. This CDR3 has 14 residues. CDR1 and CDR2 from the germline V gene are SGHDT and YYEEEE. Losses at the gene ends were 4 bases for V and 4 bases for J; bases not matched to a gene: 8. The DNA for the CDR3 is TGTGCCAGCAGCACTATCGACAGGGTTTACGAGCAGTACTTC. It specifies CASSTIDRVYEQYF.

V gene TRBV14 combines with J gene TRBJ2-7, with D possibly being TRBD1 (6 bases). The CDR3 has 20 residues. Deletions cut 1 base from V and 0 bases from J, with 25 bases between. The germline CDR1 and CDR2 sequences are SGHDN and FVKESK. CDR3 nucleotides: TGTGCCAGCAGCCAAGGTCCCACAGGGACAATACCCAGGGGCTCCTACGAGCAGTACTTC. Protein: CASSQGPTGTIPRGSYEQYF.

V is TRBV24-1 and J is TRBJ1-1; D gene uncertain. The CDR3 covers 13 residues. With 5 bases removed from V and 4 bases from J, the gap between germline ends came to 10 bases. Germline V gene sequence: CDR1 KGHDR, CDR2 SFDVKD. The chain's CDR3 is CATSGSGSTEAFF. The CDR3, as DNA: TGTGCCACCAGTGGTTCAGGTTCCACTGAAGCTTTCTTT.

The V and J genes are TRBV5-1 and TRBJ1-5; possible D gene TRBD1, 6 bases. Germline-derived CDR1 and CDR2 are SGHRS and YFSETQ. The CDR3 totals 14 residues. The V gene lost 2 bases and the J gene lost 6 bases, with 12 bases spanning the gap. The CDR3, as DNA: TGCGCCAGCAGCTTACAGGGATCGGGTCAGCCCCAGCATTTT. Translating gives CASSLQGSGQPQHF.

V usage is TRBV6-5 and J usage is TRBJ1-2; D is undetermined. The germline CDR1 and CDR2 sequences are MNHEY and SVGAGI. The V end was cut by 6 bases, the J end by 4 bases, with 12 bases between. The CDR3 covers 13 residues. The DNA of the CDR3 is TGTGCCAGCAGCCTACAGTATTCCTATGGCTACACCTTC. Translating it yields CASSLQYSYGYTF.

This clone was recorded only once. The genes are TRBV7-3 and TRBJ1-2; perhaps TRBD1 as D (5 bases). Germline lookup yields CDR1 SGHTA and CDR2 FQGTGA. The CDR3 consists of 15 residues. Trimming took 5 bases from V and 4 from J, leaving 17 bases between them. This CDR3 reads CASSPFQGALYGYTF. CDR3 sequence (DNA): TGTGCCAGCAGCCCCTTCCAGGGTGCCCTCTATGGCTACACCTTC.

This chain connects TRBV18 to TRBJ1-1; D possibly corresponds to TRBD1 (6 bases). The CDR3 extends over 13 amino acids. Germline V CDR1 and CDR2: KGHSH, LQKENI. V was shortened by 3 bases and J by 4 bases, with 9 bases between the two germline ends. CDR3 protein: CASSPDRFTEAFF. Written as DNA, the CDR3 is TGTGCCAGCTCACCTGACAGGTTCACTGAAGCTTTCTTT.

The rearrangement uses TRBV27 and TRBJ1-5; TRBD1 might be the D (5 bases). The CDR3 spans 14 residues. The germline V gene encodes CDR1 MNHEY and CDR2 SMNVEV (reference sequence). V lost 8 bases to trimming and J lost 2 bases, with 13 bases between them. In nucleotides, the CDR3 is TGTGCCAGCCAAAGGTCGGGGGGCAATCAGCCCCAGCATTTT. This sequence encodes CASQRSGGNQPQHF.

V and J are TRBV18 and TRBJ1-6; the D is unclear. The CDR3 length is 13 residues. In germline, CDR1 is KGHSH, CDR2 LQKENI. V lost 5 bases, J lost 7 bases, and 9 bases lay in between. CDR3 residues: CASSEVGNSPLHF. The CDR3 region has the DNA TGTGCCAGCTCAGAGGTTGGGAATTCACCCCTCCACTTT.